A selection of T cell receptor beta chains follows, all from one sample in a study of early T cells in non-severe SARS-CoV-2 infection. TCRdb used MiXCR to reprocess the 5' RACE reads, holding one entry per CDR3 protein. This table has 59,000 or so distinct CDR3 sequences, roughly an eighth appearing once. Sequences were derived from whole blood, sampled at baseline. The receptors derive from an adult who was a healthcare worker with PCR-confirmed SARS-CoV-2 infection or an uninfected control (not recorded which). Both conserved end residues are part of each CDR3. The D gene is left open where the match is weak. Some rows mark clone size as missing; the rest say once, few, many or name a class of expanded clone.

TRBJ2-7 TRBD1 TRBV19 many TGTGCCAGTAGTAGTGGGACAGGAGGGATCCGAAGAATGGAGCAGTACTTC CASSSGTGGIRRMEQYF
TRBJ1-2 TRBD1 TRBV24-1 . TGTGCCACCAGTGATTCCCAGGGGGTCTATGGCTACACCTTC CATSDSQGVYGYTF
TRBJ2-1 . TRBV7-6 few TGTGCCAGCAGCCCAGGCCTGACCTACAATGAGCAGTTCTTC CASSPGLTYNEQFF
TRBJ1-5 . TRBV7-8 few TGTGCCAGCAGCAAGCGGGTCGGGGGGAGCAATCAGCCCCAGCATTTT CASSKRVGGSNQPQHF
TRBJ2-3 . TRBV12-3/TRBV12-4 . TGTGCCAGCAGTTTAGCGCTAAGGGGACCCCGCACAGATACGCAGTATTTT CASSLALRGPRTDTQYF
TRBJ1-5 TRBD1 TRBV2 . TGTGCCAGCGGGGGACAGGGATACAATCAGCCCCAGCATTTT CASGGQGYNQPQHF
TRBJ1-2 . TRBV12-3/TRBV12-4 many TGTGCCAGCAGCTTAAAGCGAGCCTCCCTCTATGGCTACACCTTC CASSLKRASLYGYTF
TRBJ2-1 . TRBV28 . TGTGCCAGCAGGGTGGCACGGAACTACAATGAGCAGTTCTTC CASRVARNYNEQFF
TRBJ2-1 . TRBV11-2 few TGTGCCAGCAGCCCTAGGGCCCTGACCAATGAGCAGTTCTTC CASSPRALTNEQFF
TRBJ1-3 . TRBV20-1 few TGCAGTGCTAGAGATCCCATGAGCTCTGGAAACACCATATATTTT CSARDPMSSGNTIYF
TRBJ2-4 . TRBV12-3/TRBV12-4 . TGTGCCAGCAGTTTAATCGGGCAGTACATTCAGTACTTC CASSLIGQYIQYF
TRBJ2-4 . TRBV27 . TGTGCCAGCAGTCTCCTCAAACCGGGACACGACAAAAACATTCAGTACTTC CASSLLKPGHDKNIQYF
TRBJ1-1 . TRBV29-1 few TGCAGCGTTGGGCAGGGAGGGGGAAACACTGAAGCTTTCTTT CSVGQGGGNTEAFF
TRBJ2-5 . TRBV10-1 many TGCGCCAGCAGTGAGGGGGAGACCCAGTACTTC CASSEGETQYF
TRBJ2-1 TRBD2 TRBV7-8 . TGTGCCAGCAGCTTCCGCCGGGGACTAGCGGGTTACCTAGGGTTCTTC CASSFRRGLAGYLGFF
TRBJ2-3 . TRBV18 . TGTGCCAGCTCACTCCCAACCGACACCCGCGGGGATACGCAGTATTTT CASSLPTDTRGDTQYF
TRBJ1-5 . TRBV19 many TGTGCCAGTAGTATGGCAGGGGTAAGTCAGCCCCAGCATTTT CASSMAGVSQPQHF
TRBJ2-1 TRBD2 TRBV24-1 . TGTGCCACCAGTGATTACCGGGGAGGGAATGAGCAGTTCTTC CATSDYRGGNEQFF
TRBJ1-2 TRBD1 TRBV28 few TGTGCCAGCGGAAAGGGGGCGGTCTATGGCTACACCTTC CASGKGAVYGYTF
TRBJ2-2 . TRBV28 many TGTGCCAGCAGTCGGATATACAGCTCGAACACCGGGGAGCTGTTTTTT CASSRIYSSNTGELFF
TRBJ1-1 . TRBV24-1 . TGTGCCACCCGGGGACAAGAGAACACTGAAGCTTTCTTT CATRGQENTEAFF
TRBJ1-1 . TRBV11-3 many TGTGCCAGCAGACCGCTCCACGCGGAAGGAACTGAAGCTTTCTTT CASRPLHAEGTEAFF
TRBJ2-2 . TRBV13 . TGTGCCAGCAGCTCGGACTTAGTCACCGGGGAGCTGTTTTTT CASSSDLVTGELFF
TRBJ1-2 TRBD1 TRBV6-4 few TGTGCCAGCAGTGTCCTACCAGGGACAGGGTACAGCCTCTATGGCTACACCTTC CASSVLPGTGYSLYGYTF
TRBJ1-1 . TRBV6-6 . TGTGCCAGCAGTTACTCGTGGGGTAACACTGAAGCTTTCTTT CASSYSWGNTEAFF
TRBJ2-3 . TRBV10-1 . TGCGCCAGCAGTGCGGCCAGGTTGGTCCCAGATACGCAGTATTTT CASSAARLVPDTQYF
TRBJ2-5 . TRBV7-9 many TGTGCCAGCAGCTTAATCAGGGAGACCCAGTACTTC CASSLIRETQYF
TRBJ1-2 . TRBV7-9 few TGTGCCAGCAGCTTAGGAAACAGGGTGCTCGGCTACACCTTC CASSLGNRVLGYTF
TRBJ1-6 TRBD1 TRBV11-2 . TGTGCCAGCAGCCTACGACAGGGACTTGTGAATTCACCCCTCCACTTT CASSLRQGLVNSPLHF
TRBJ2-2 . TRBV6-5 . TGTGCCAGCAGTTACCTCGGTCCCGGGGAGCTGTTTTTT CASSYLGPGELFF
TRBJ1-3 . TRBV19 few TGTGCCAGTAATGATGGAAACACCATATATTTT CASNDGNTIYF
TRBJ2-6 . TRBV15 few TGTGCCACCAGCAGAAACAGGGTTGGGGCCAACGTCCTGACTTTC CATSRNRVGANVLTF
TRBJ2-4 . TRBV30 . TGTGCCTGGAGTGTTATGAAAGCCAAAAACATTCAGTACTTC CAWSVMKAKNIQYF
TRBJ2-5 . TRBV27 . TGTGCCAGCAGCCCGGACCGGGCCAGGGACGAGACCCAGTACTTC CASSPDRARDETQYF
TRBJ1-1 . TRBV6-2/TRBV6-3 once TGTGCCAGCACCTCGTGGGGGGGTGTGAACACTGAAGCTTTCTTT CASTSWGGVNTEAFF
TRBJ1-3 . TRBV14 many TGTGCCAGCAGCCCCCTCGTGTTCCGGGAGGCTGGAAACACCATATATTTT CASSPLVFREAGNTIYF
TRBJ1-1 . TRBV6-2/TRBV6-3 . TGTGCCAGCAGTGATAACACTGAAGCTTTCTTT CASSDNTEAFF
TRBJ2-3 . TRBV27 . TGTGCCAGCAGTTTAGTCACAGATACGCAGTATTTT CASSLVTDTQYF
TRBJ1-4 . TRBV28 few TGTGCCAGCAGTTTTCGCGACAGTGAAAAACTGTTTTTT CASSFRDSEKLFF